This T cell receptor beta chain was obtained from a study of blood T cell repertoires in COVID-19. Across the study: The United States, Italy and Spain provided the acute and convalescent COVID-19 samples.

Repertoires were generated with immunoSEQ multiplex PCR, while TCRdb's copy carries only in-frame clones and drops some. In the table there are 220,000 or so clones, roughly 90% of which are singletons. V was pared by 4 bases and J by 0 bases, with 9 bases between. Germline CDR1 reads SGDLS; CDR2 reads YYNGEE. CDR3 length: 14 residues. Clinical history reported by participants formed the basis on which cohorts were assigned. Someone with COVID-19 had been met by exposed participants within 2 weeks before study entry. V gene TRBV9 combines with J gene TRBJ2-3, with D tentatively TRBD2 (5 bases). Sequenced input: PBMCs or T cells enriched from blood (not recorded which). This receptor was identified in a man younger than 40 who had been exposed to COVID-19. The CDR3, as DNA: TGTGCCAGCAGCCTCACGGGGAGCACAGATACGCAGTATTTT. It encodes CASSLTGSTDTQYF.